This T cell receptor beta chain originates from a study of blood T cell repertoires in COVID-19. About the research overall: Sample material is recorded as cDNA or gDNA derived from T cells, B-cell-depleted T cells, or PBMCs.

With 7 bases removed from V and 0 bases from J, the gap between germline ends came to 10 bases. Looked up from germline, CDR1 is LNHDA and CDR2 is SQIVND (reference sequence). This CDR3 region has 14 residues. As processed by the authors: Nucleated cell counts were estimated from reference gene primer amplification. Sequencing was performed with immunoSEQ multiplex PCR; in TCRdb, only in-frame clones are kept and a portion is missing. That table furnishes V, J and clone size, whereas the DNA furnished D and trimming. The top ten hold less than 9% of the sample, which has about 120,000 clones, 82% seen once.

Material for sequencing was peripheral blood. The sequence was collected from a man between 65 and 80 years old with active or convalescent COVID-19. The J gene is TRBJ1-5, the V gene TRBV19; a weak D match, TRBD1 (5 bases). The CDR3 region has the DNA TGTGCCAGTAAGGGGATCTATAGCAATCAGCCCCAGCATTTT. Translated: CASKGIYSNQPQHF.